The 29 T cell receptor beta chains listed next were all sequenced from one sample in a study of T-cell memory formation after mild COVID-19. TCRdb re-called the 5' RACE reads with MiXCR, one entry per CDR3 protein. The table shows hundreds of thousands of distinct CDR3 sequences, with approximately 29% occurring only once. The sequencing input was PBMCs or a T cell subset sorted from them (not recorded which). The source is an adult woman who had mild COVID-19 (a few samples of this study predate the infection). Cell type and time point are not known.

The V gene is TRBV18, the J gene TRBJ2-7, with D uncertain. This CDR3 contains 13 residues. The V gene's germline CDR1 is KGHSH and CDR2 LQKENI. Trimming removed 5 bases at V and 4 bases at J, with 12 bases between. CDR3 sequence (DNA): TGTGCCAGCTCATTCTCCGAGAGATACGAGCAGTACTTC. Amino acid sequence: CASSFSERYEQYF.

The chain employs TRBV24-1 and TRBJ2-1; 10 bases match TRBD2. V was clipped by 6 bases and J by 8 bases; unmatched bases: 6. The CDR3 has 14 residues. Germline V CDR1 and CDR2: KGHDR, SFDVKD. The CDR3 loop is CATSRAGGRDEQFF. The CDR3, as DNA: TGTGCCACCAGTAGAGCGGGGGGGCGGGATGAGCAGTTCTTC.

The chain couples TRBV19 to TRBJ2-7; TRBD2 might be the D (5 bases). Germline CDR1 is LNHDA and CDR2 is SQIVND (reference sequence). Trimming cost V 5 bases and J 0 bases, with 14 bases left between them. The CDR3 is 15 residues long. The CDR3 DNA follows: TGTGCCAGTAGTCCCCTACTAGGGCCCTCCTACGAGCAGTACTTC. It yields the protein CASSPLLGPSYEQYF.

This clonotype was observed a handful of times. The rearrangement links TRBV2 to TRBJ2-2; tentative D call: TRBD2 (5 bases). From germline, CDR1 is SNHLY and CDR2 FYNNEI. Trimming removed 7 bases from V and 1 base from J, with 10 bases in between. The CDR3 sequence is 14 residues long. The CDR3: CASTVGRNTGELFF. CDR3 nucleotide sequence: TGTGCCAGCACCGTTGGGAGGAACACCGGGGAGCTGTTTTTT.

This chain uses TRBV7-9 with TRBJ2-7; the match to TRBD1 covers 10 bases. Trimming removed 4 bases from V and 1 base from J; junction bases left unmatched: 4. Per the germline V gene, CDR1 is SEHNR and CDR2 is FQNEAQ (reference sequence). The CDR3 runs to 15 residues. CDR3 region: CASSWGDRGSYEQYF. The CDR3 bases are TGTGCCAGCAGCTGGGGGGACAGGGGTTCCTACGAGCAGTACTTC.

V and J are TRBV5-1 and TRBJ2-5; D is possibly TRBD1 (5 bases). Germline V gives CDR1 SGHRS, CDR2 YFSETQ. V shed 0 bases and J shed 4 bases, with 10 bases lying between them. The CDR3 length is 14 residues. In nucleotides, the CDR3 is TGCGCCAGCAGCTTGGAGGGGTTGGGAGAGACCCAGTACTTC. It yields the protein CASSLEGLGETQYF.

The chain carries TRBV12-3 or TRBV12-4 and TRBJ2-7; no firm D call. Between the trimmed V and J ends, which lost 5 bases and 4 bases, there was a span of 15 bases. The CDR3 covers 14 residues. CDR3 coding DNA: TGTGCCAGCAGTCCCCCCCCCGGGCCGTACGAGCAGTACTTC. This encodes CASSPPPGPYEQYF.

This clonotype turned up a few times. The CDR3 protein is CASSPGVYEQYF. The CDR3 DNA follows: TGTGCCAGCAGCCCCGGGGTTTACGAGCAGTACTTC. This sequence joins TRBV12-3 or TRBV12-4 and TRBJ2-7; tentatively, D is TRBD2 (5 bases). The CDR3 is made up of 12 amino acids. Deletions cut 6 bases from V and 4 bases from J, with 10 bases between.

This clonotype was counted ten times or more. The CDR3 loop is CASSPHDRGLGQPQHF. CDR3 bases: TGTGCCAGCAGCCCGCACGACAGGGGGCTTGGGCAGCCCCAGCATTTT. The chain links TRBV7-6 to TRBJ1-5, with 10 bases fitting TRBD1. Germline loops: CDR1 SGHVS, CDR2 FNYEAQ. J lost 7 bases, V lost 5 bases, and 11 bases had no gene match. The length of the CDR3 is 16 residues.

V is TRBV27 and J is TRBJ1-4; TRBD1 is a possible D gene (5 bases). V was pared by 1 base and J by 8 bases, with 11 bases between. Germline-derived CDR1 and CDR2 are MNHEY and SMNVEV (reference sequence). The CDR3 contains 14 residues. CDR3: CASSLYTQGEKLFF. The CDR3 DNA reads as TGTGCCAGCAGTTTATATACGCAGGGCGAAAAACTGTTTTTT.

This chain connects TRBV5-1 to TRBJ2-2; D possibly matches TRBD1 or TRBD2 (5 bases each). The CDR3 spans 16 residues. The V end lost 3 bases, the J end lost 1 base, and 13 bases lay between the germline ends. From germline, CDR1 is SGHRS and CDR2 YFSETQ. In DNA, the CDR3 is TGCGCCAGCAGCTACCGGGACCGTAGGAACACCGGGGAGCTGTTTTTT. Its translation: CASSYRDRRNTGELFF.

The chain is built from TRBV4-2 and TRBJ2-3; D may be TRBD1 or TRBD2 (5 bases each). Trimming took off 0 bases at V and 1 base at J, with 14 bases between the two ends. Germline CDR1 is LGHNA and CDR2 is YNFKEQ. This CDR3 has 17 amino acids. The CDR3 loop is CASSQEGASRRTDTQYF. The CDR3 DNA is TGTGCCAGCAGCCAAGAAGGGGCTAGCCGTCGCACAGATACGCAGTATTTT.

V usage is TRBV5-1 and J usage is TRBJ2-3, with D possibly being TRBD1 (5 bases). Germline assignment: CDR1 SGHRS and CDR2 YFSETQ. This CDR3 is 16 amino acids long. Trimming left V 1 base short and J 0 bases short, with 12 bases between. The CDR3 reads CASSLRGFLSTDTQYF. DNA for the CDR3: TGCGCCAGCAGCTTGAGGGGCTTCCTCAGCACAGATACGCAGTATTTT. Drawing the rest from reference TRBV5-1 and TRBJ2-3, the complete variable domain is KAGVTQTPRYLIKTRGQQVTLSCSPISGHRSVSWYQQTPGQGLQFLFEYFSETQRNKGNFPGRFSGRQFSNSRSEMNVSTLELGDSALYLCASSLRGFLSTDTQYFGPGTRLTVL.

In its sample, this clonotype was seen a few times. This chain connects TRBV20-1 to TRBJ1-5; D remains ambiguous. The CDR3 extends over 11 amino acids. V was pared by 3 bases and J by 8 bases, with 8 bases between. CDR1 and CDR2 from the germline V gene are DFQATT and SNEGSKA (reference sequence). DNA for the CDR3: TGCAGTGCTAGCTTCGGGGAGCCCCAGCATTTT. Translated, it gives CSASFGEPQHF.

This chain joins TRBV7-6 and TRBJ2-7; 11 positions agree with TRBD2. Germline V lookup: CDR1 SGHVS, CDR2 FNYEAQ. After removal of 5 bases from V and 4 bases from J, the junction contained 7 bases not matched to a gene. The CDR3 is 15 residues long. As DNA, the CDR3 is TGTGCCAGCAGCCGTGGGACTAGCGGAGATTACGAGCAGTACTTC. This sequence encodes CASSRGTSGDYEQYF.

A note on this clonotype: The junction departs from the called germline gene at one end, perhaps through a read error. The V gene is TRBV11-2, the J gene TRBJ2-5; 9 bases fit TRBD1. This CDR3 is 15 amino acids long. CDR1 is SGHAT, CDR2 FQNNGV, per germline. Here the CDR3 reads CASSATGTGFRGVHF. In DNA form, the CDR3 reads TGTGCCAGCAGCGCGACCGGGACAGGGTTTCGTGGGGTACACTTC.

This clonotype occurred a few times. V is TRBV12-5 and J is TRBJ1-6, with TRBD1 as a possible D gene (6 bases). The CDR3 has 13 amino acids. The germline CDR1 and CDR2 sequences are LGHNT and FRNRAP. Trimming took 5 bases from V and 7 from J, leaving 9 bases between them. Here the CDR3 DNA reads TGTGCTAGTGGTCTTGGACAGAATTCACCCCTCCACTTT. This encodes CASGLGQNSPLHF.

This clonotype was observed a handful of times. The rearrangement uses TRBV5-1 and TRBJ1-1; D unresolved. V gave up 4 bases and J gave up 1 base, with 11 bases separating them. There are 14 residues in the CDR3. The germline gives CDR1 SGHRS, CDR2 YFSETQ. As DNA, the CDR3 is TGCGCCAGCAGCCCGGCGGTAGGGAACACTGAAGCTTTCTTT. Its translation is CASSPAVGNTEAFF.

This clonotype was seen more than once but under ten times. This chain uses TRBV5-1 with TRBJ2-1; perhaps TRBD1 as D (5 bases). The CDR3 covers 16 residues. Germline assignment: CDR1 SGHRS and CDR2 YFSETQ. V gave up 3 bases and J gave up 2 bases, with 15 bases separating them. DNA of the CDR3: TGCGCCAGCAGCTCAGGGATGGCAGGGCCCTACAATGAGCAGTTCTTC. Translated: CASSSGMAGPYNEQFF. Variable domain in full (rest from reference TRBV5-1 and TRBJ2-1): KAGVTQTPRYLIKTRGQQVTLSCSPISGHRSVSWYQQTPGQGLQFLFEYFSETQRNKGNFPGRFSGRQFSNSRSEMNVSTLELGDSALYLCASSSGMAGPYNEQFFGPGTRLTVL.

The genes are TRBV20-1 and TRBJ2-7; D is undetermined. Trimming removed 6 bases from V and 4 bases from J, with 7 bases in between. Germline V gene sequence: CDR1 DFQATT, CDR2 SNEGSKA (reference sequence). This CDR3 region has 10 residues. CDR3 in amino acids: CSAETYEQYF. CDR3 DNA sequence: TGCAGTGCCGAGACGTACGAGCAGTACTTC.

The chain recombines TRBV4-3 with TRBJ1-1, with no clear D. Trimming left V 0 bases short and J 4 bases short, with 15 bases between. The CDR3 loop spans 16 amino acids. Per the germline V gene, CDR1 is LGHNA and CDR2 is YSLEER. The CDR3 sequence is CASSQDGVGIVTEAFF. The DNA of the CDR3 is TGCGCCAGCAGCCAAGATGGGGTAGGGATTGTCACTGAAGCTTTCTTT.

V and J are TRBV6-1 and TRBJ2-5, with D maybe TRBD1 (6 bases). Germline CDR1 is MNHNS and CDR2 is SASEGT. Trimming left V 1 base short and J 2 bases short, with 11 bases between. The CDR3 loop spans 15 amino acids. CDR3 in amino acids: CASSEVGQLQETQYF. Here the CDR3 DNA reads TGTGCCAGCAGTGAAGTTGGACAGCTGCAAGAGACCCAGTACTTC.

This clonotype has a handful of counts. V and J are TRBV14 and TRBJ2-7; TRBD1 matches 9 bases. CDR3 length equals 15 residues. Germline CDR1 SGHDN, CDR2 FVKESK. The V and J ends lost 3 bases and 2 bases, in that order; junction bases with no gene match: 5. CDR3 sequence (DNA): TGTGCCAGCAGCCACGCCGGGACAGGGACCTACGAGCAGTACTTC. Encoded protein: CASSHAGTGTYEQYF.

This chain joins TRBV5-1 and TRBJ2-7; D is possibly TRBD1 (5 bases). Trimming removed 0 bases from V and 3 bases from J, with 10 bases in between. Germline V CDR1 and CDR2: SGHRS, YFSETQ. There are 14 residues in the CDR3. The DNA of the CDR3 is TGCGCCAGCAGCTTGGGGGGCAGCGTCTACGAGCAGTACTTC. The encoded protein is CASSLGGSVYEQYF.

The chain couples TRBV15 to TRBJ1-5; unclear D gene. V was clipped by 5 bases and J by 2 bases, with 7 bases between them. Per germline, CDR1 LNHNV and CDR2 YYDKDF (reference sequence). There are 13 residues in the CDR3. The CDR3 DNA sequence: TGTGCCACCAGCGCACCGGGCAATCAGCCCCAGCATTTT. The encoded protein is CATSAPGNQPQHF.

The CDR3 DNA reads TGTGCCAGCAGCCGAGGGCCTTTAGAGACCCAGTACTTC. Translating it yields CASSRGPLETQYF. V usage is TRBV7-6 and J usage is TRBJ2-5; D may be TRBD2 (5 bases). The CDR3 has 13 amino acids. Looked up from germline, CDR1 is SGHVS and CDR2 is FNYEAQ. V dropped 5 bases and J dropped 4 bases, with 11 bases sitting between them.

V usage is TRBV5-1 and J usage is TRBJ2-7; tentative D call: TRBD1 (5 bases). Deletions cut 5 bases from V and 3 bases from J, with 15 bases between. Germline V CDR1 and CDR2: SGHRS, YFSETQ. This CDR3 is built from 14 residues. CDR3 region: CASSSTVGIYEQYF. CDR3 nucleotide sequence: TGCGCCAGCAGTTCGACAGTGGGAATCTACGAGCAGTACTTC.

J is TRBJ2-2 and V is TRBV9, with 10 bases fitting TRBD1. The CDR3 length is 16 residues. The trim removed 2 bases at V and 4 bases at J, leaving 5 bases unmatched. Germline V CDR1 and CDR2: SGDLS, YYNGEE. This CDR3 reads CASSVRDRGITGELFF. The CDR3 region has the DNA TGTGCCAGCAGCGTCCGGGACAGGGGAATCACCGGGGAGCTGTTTTTT.

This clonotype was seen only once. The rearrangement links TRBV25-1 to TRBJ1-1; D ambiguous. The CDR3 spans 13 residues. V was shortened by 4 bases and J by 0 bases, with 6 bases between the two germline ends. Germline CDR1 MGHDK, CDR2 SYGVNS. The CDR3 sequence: CASSAQMNTEAFF. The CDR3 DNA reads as TGTGCCAGCAGTGCCCAAATGAACACTGAAGCTTTCTTT.